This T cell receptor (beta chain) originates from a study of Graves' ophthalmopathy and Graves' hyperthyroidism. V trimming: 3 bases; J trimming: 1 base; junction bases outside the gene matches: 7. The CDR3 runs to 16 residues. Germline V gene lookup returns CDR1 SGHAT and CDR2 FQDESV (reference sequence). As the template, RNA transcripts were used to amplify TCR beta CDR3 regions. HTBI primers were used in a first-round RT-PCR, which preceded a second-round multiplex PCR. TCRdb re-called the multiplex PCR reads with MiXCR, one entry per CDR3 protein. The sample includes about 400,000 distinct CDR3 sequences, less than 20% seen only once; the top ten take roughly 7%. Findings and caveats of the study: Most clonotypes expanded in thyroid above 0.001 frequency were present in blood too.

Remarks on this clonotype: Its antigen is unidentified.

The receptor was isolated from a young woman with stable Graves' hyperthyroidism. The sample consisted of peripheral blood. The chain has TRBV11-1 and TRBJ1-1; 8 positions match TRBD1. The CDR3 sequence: CASSFPGGGRNTEAFF. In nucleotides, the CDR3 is TGTGCCAGCAGCTTTCCAGGGGGCGGTCGGAACACTGAAGCTTTCTTT.